The 9 T cell receptor beta chains given below trace back to one sample, sequenced in a study of cytomegalovirus exposure and HLA in healthy donors (dated by TCRdb to about 2017). The library was prepared using the immunoSEQ multiplex PCR assay. For the multiplex PCR, a mixture combining 60 forward primers for TCR Vbeta segments and 13 reverse primers for TCR Jbeta segments was used. The table was pulled from immuneACCESS by TCRdb, which kept in-frame rearrangements only. Such tables lose some clones; where checked, under half of the loss comes from unresolved V genes, and the rest has no known cause. In all, the sample holds some 130,000 clones, and just over 75% of those were seen once. The top ten hold over 1.5% of the sample. Sequencing was carried out using PBMCs. The receptors shown here come from a woman in her forties or fifties in good health and CMV-seronegative.

The chain combines TRBV5-1 with TRBJ1-5, with a weak D call TRBD1 (6 bases). Looked up from germline, CDR1 is SGHRS and CDR2 is YFSETQ. The CDR3 runs to 15 residues. Deletions cut 1 base from V and 2 bases from J, with 10 bases between. The CDR3 nucleotides are TGCGCCAGCAGCTTGCAGGGGACGGGCAATCAGCCCCAGCATTTT. Its translation: CASSLQGTGNQPQHF. Full variable domain (missing parts from reference TRBV5-1 and TRBJ1-5): KAGVTQTPRYLIKTRGQQVTLSCSPISGHRSVSWYQQTPGQGLQFLFEYFSETQRNKGNFPGRFSGRQFSNSRSEMNVSTLELGDSALYLCASSLQGTGNQPQHFGDGTRLSIL.

On this clone: A junction boundary mismatches the germline segment, possibly from a read error. This sequence joins TRBV13 and TRBJ1-5; 9 positions agree with TRBD1. The CDR3 contains 15 residues. Germline-derived CDR1 and CDR2 are PRHDT and FYEKMQ (reference sequence). Here the CDR3 DNA reads TGTGCCAGCAGCCGGAGGACAGGGGCATATCAGCCCCAGAATTTT. This gives the protein CASSRRTGAYQPQNF.

The V call is TRBV4-1, the J call TRBJ2-1; D ambiguous. Germline CDR1 is MGHRA and CDR2 is YSYEKL. V was trimmed by 4 bases and J by 4 bases, leaving 11 bases between them. The CDR3 spans 14 residues. The CDR3 sequence: CASSPILNYNEQFF. For the CDR3, the DNA is TGCGCCAGCAGCCCAATACTCAATTACAATGAGCAGTTCTTC.

This clone was seen a few times. J is TRBJ2-6 and V is TRBV7-8; the D gene is possibly TRBD1 (5 bases). The CDR3 covers 15 residues. V was clipped by 3 bases and J by 2 bases, with 8 bases between them. Germline values: CDR1 SGHVS, CDR2 FQNEAQ. Here the CDR3 DNA reads TGTGCCAGCAGCTTGGCAGGGACTGGGGCCAACGTCCTGACTTTC. This gives the protein CASSLAGTGANVLTF.

Regarding this clone: Other DNA sequences in this specimen translate into the identical CDR3. This chain's CDR3 is CASSVSGSSGNTIYF. CDR3 coding DNA: TGTGCCAGCAGCGTAAGCGGAAGCTCTGGAAACACCATATATTTT. The rearrangement uses TRBV9 and TRBJ1-3; D gene uncertain. The germline CDR1 and CDR2 sequences are SGDLS and YYNGEE. V dropped 1 base and J dropped 0 bases, with 8 bases sitting between them. CDR3 size: 15 residues.

J is TRBJ2-1 and V is TRBV5-4; the match to TRBD1 covers 9 bases. V trimming: 4 bases; J trimming: 8 bases; junction bases outside the gene matches: 10. The CDR3 runs 15 residues. CDR1 and CDR2 (germline): SGHNT, YYREEE (reference sequence). The CDR3 sequence is CASSRPGTGKYEQFF. In nucleotides, the CDR3 is TGTGCCAGCAGCCGGCCCGGGACAGGGAAATATGAGCAGTTCTTC.

V usage is TRBV18 and J usage is TRBJ1-2, with D tentatively TRBD1 (5 bases). V was shortened by 2 bases and J by 5 bases, with 6 bases between the two germline ends. Germline V CDR1 and CDR2: KGHSH, LQKENI. The CDR3 runs 12 residues. The CDR3 sequence: CASSPGGYGYTF. Written as DNA, the CDR3 is TGTGCCAGCTCACCAGGGGGGTATGGCTACACCTTC. The whole variable domain, filled in from reference TRBV18 and TRBJ1-2, reads NAGVMQNPRHLVRRRGQEARLRCSPMKGHSHVYWYRQLPEEGLKFMVYLQKENIIDESGMPKERFSAEFPKEGPSILRIQQVVRGDSAAYFCASSPGGYGYTFGSGTRLTVV.

This CDR3 is CASSSLGGRYADTQYF. CDR3 DNA sequence: TGTGCCAGCAGCTCCCTTGGCGGGAGGTACGCAGATACGCAGTATTTT. The gene calls are TRBV7-6 and TRBJ2-3; TRBD2 matches at 8 bases. The V and J ends lost 4 bases and 4 bases, in that order; junction bases with no gene match: 10. Germline V gives CDR1 SGHVS, CDR2 FNYEAQ. This CDR3 has 16 amino acids.

J is TRBJ2-3 and V is TRBV4-3; 7 nucleotides match TRBD2. CDR1 is LGHNA, CDR2 YSLEER, per germline. CDR3 length: 18 residues. V lost 0 bases and J lost 2; bases outside the gene matches: 11. CDR3 sequence reads: CASSQDSPGLTNTDTQYF. CDR3 nucleotides: TGCGCCAGCAGCCAAGACTCTCCGGGACTAACAAACACAGATACGCAGTATTTT.